This TCR beta chain stems from a study of T cells in Graves' hyperthyroidism and ophthalmopathy. Amplification of TCR beta CDR3 regions used RNA as the template. The study used the HTBI primer set for a first-round RT-PCR of the TCR CDR3. TCRdb processed the multiplex PCR reads anew with MiXCR; each CDR3 protein has one entry. The table includes more than 300,000 distinct CDR3 sequences, less than 20% detected once. This clonotype turned up a few times. In germline, CDR1 is SGDLS, CDR2 YYNGEE. CDR3 length equals 14 residues. The ends were cut back, 3 bases at V and 5 bases at J, with 14 bases in the middle.

This receptor was taken from a man aged 18 to 30 with Graves' ophthalmopathy. The sample comprised blood. The V and J genes are TRBV9 and TRBJ2-5; TRBD2 might be the D (7 bases). CDR3 sequence: CASSAEGGGETQYF. CDR3 coding DNA: TGTGCCAGCAGCGCGGAGGGGGGAGGGGAGACCCAGTACTTC.